This TCR beta chain originates from a study of T cell responses to AZD1222 COVID-19 vaccine. Across the whole study: Samples with a second dose at about 4 or about 12 weeks were pooled together.

A word on this clone: As yet, its antigen is unknown.

Profiling relied on immunoSEQ multiplex PCR, and the TCRdb table lists in-frame clones only, not all of them. In the table there are about 61,000 clones, 70% to 90% of which are singletons. CDR1 and CDR2 (germline): MNHEY, SVGAGI. This CDR3 is built from 14 residues. Trimming stripped 5 bases from V and 3 bases from J, with 14 bases between. The study's findings and limits: Receipt of two AZD1222 doses was followed by a rise in Spike-specific TCR breadth and depth. Females made up more of the donors, who were largely white British, and clonal diversity may have come out too low.

The origin of this receptor is an adult in good health. This chain links TRBV6-5 with TRBJ2-7, with D perhaps TRBD1 (7 bases). Material: peripheral blood, obtained on day 0 of AZD1222 vaccination. DNA for the CDR3: TGTGCCAGCAGTAGCAGCAGGGGGGACTACGAGCAGTACTTC. The encoded protein is CASSSSRGDYEQYF.